This TCR beta chain was documented in a study of response to subunit inactivated influenza vaccine. The CDR3 has 14 residues. The V and J ends lost 7 bases and 2 bases respectively, with 9 bases between them. From the RT-PCR reads, TCRdb called clonotypes with MiXCR, one entry per CDR3 protein. The sample has about 540,000 distinct CDR3 sequences, 20% to 25% seen once; the top ten hold 2.5% to 3%. Many counts were recorded for this clonotype. These data were also reused for a study on T cells expressing NK-cell markers. As that report states: Scientists made TCR beta cDNA using 5'RACE template switching with UMIs.

This sequence was found in a man between 45 and 60 years old who received an inactivated influenza vaccine. This material consisted of CD4+ T cells sorted from PBMCs, taken roughly 13 days after vaccination. This chain joins TRBV12-3 or TRBV12-4 and TRBJ2-6, with D unclear. CDR3 bases: TGTGCCAGCACCCAAGGGACTGGGGCCAACGTCCTGACTTTC. Residues: CASTQGTGANVLTF.